The clone carrying this TCR beta chain was picked up many times. Its antigen remains unknown. V dropped 4 bases and J dropped 2; count of bases not matched to a gene: 8. CDR1 and CDR2 from the germline V gene are SEHNR and FQNEAQ (reference sequence). This CDR3 has 17 residues. TCRdb reanalysed the 5' RACE reads using MiXCR and keeps one entry per CDR3 protein. The table records 150,000 or so distinct CDR3 sequences, 5% to 8% of them present only once. This sample is part of a study of T cells after yellow fever vaccination. Study results and limitations: Researchers report a weaker secondary response that nonetheless peaked faster, day 5 versus 15.

The sequenced sample was CD4+ T cells sorted from PBMCs, obtained 10 days after the yellow fever booster vaccination. V gene TRBV7-9 combines with J gene TRBJ2-2; 9 positions agree with TRBD2. This TCR was recovered from a man younger than 40 who received the YFV17D yellow fever vaccine. CDR3 sequence (DNA): TGTGCCAGCAGCTGGGACACTAGCGGGTCCAACACCGGGGAGCTGTTTTTT. Translation: CASSWDTSGSNTGELFF. The entire variable domain, with the rest obtained from reference TRBV7-9 and TRBJ2-2, is as follows: DTGVSQNPRHKITKRGQNVTFRCDPISEHNRLYWYRQTLGQGPEFLTYFQNEAQLEKSRLLSDRFSAERPKGSFSTLEIQRTEQGDSAMYLCASSWDTSGSNTGELFFGEGSRLTVL.